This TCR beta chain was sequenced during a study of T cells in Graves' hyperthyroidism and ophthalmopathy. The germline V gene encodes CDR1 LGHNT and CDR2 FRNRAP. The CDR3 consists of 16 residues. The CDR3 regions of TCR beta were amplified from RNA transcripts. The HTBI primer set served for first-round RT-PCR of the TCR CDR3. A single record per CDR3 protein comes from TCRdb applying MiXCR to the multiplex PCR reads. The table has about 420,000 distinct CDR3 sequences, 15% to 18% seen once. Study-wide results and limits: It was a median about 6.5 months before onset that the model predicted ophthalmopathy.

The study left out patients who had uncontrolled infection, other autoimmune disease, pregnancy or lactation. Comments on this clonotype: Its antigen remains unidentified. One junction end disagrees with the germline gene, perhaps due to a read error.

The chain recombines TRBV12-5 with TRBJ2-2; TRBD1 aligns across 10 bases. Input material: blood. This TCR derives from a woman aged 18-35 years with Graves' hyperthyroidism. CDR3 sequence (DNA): TGTGCTAGTGGTCCCGAGACAGGGGGCGGCACCGGGGAGCCGTTTTTT. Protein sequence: CASGPETGGGTGEPFF.